The sequence of this T cell receptor beta chain was determined in a study of blood T cells in healthy people across ages (dated by TCRdb to between 2015 and 2016). Study-wide context: In model experiments, template switching captured about one uniquely barcoded TCR beta cDNA molecule for every two T cells. To avoid experimental bias, donors of different ages were spread randomly across the sequencing lanes. The study analyzed two additional independent replicas of 1 million unique cDNA reads from the same blood draw for two donors, one aged 18 to 30 and one aged 80 or older. Using deep sequencing normalized with unique cDNA molecular identifiers, the study measured how TCR beta repertoire diversity changes with age. The donors were divided into four age groups: young (average around 17 years), middle-aged (roughly 40), aged (about 62) and long-lived (approximately 74). The research as a whole found: Estimates of total diversity from one million sequenced T cells were regarded as lower bounds and underestimates. The CMV infection status of donors was not known, potentially confounding age-related changes in expanded clonotypes. As age increased, observed TCR beta diversity per million T cells dropped in a roughly linear way, and a significant reduction was already evident by age about 36. Observed TCR beta diversity correlated strongly with the percentage of naive T cells measured by flow cytometry. Because profiling used bulk unsorted PBMCs, naive and antigen-experienced compartments could not be compared conclusively. The long-lived group showed more naive CD4+ T cells, fewer expanded clones and increased TCR diversity than the aged group, suggesting age selection.

This clonotype was detected a few times. It lacks a known antigen. No qualities accompany the bases; no much larger clone lies one base away. The CDR3, from cysteine to phenylalanine, totals 14 residues. Just the 42-base CDR3 DNA is kept, in frame starting at base 1. Germline trimming: 4 bases from V, 3 bases from J; junction bases outside gene matches: 6. From the germline V gene (reference sequence), CDR1 is MNHEY and CDR2 is SMNVEV. Systemically healthy Caucasian individuals from Russia, 35 to 50 in total and aged about 6 to 90 years, were included as donors. Ten milliliters of peripheral blood were drawn from each donor into EDTA-treated Vacutainer tubes. Ficoll-Paque density-gradient centrifugation was used to isolate PBMCs, with at least 6.5 million per sample. Trizol reagent was used to extract total RNA from PBMCs, with at least 5.5 micrograms per sample. Naive CD45RAhigh/CD27high T cell percentages were measured by flow cytometry on a PBMC aliquot from every donor.

The method behind the library was 5' RACE. The sequencer listed for this sample is Illumina HiSeq 2500. A second PCR of about 7 to 12 cycles was run with a J-beta primer mix and a sample-barcoded 5' primer. Each TCR beta cDNA molecule received a unique molecular identifier from a template-switch 5' adaptor carrying 12 random nucleotides. At least 2.5 million CDR3-containing paired-end reads were obtained from each sample. First-strand cDNA was synthesized from all RNA with the Mint cDNA synthesis kit, primed by a TRBC-specific oligonucleotide. Following uracil-DNA glycosylase treatment, all cDNA underwent a first 18-cycle PCR with the universal primers M1SS and BC2_uni_R. On the study's bioinformatics: Each sample was normalized by randomly selecting 1 million high-quality reads, each carrying a distinct molecular identifier. Instead of being binned into consensus sequences, reads with shared molecular identifiers were discarded. CDR3 identification, clonotype clustering and error correction used MiTCR with a Q25 quality threshold and the strictest error-elimination algorithm. A nonparametric unseen species model with Euler transformation was used to estimate lower-bound total TCR beta diversity. Clones were called with MiXCR by TCRdb after fastp trimmed the public reads at Q25, and only in-frame beta chains were retained. CDR3 protein duplicates are merged, each entry listing the most common genes and DNA. None of the V and J calls come from the authors' own analysis; TCRdb made them. Across this sample there are approximately 1,000,000 distinct CDR3 sequences, with 35% to 50% seen only once. 15% to 20% of the sample lies in the top ten.

The receptor comes from a woman aged 55-70 years in good health. The sequence links TRBV27 to TRBJ2-7, and 7 junctional nucleotides match TRBD1. Sequencing was done on a sample of blood. The nucleotides are TGTGCCAGCAGTTCCAACTCAGGGGGCTACGAGCAGTACTTC. Its protein is CASSSNSGGYEQYF.